These 20 T cell receptor beta chains share one sample of origin, sequenced in a study of shared clonotypes between healthy human individuals. Produced via immunoSEQ multiplex PCR; TCRdb's table is partial and in-frame only. The repertoire holds over a million clones, with around three quarters as singletons. Sequencing was done on a sample of memory CD4+ T cells from PBMCs. The sample's subset: CD45RA-negative fraction. The source is a man younger than 30 in good health. Some clones in this sample may be carry-over from other donors' samples.

The J gene is TRBJ2-7, the V gene TRBV28; 7 nucleotides align to TRBD1. This CDR3 has 14 residues. V was pared by 7 bases and J by 2 bases, with 8 bases of the junction left unmatched. Germline V CDR1 and CDR2: MDHEN, SYDVKM. CDR3 amino acids: CASIRRGQPYEQYF. CDR3 DNA sequence: TGTGCCAGCATAAGAAGGGGACAGCCCTACGAGCAGTACTTC. The complete variable domain, with remaining parts taken from reference TRBV28 and TRBJ2-7, reads DVKVTQSSRYLVKRTGEKVFLECVQDMDHENMFWYRQDPGLGLRLIYFSYDVKMKEKGDIPEGYSVSREKKERFSLILESASTNQTSMYLCASIRRGQPYEQYFGPGTRLTVT.

V and J are TRBV6-5 and TRBJ2-7, with D maybe TRBD2 (6 bases). V gave up 7 bases and J gave up 2 bases, with 12 bases separating them. The length of the CDR3 is 13 residues. Germline CDR1 MNHEY, CDR2 SVGAGI. CDR3 amino acids: CASNSAGTYEQYF. The DNA of the CDR3 is TGTGCCAGCAACTCTGCGGGAACCTACGAGCAGTACTTC.

With respect to this clone: The same CDR3 is also encoded by other DNA sequences in this sample. V usage is TRBV5-1 and J usage is TRBJ2-7, with D possibly matching TRBD2 (6 bases). The CDR3 has 13 residues. Trimming removed 1 base from V and 3 bases from J, with 8 bases in between. The germline V gene has CDR1 SGHRS and CDR2 YFSETQ. CDR3 protein: CASSLSGDYEQYF. CDR3 in DNA: TGCGCCAGCAGCTTGTCGGGGGACTACGAGCAGTACTTC.

Worth noting for this clone: The sample has other DNA sequences that encode this CDR3 too. V usage is TRBV6-5 and J usage is TRBJ1-1; unclear D gene. The CDR3 is 13 residues long. The germline CDR1 and CDR2 sequences are MNHEY and SVGAGI. The V and J ends lost 3 bases and 1 base respectively, with 6 bases between them. The CDR3 DNA is TGTGCCAGCAGTTATCGCGGGAACACTGAAGCTTTCTTT. This codes for CASSYRGNTEAFF.

The rearrangement joins TRBV2 to TRBJ2-2; 11 bases match TRBD2. Germline CDR1 SNHLY, CDR2 FYNNEI. The CDR3 has 16 amino acids. V lost 4 bases, J lost 5 bases, and 6 bases stayed unmatched. This CDR3 is CASSVVPSGRTGELFF. Written as DNA, the CDR3 is TGTGCCAGCAGTGTGGTTCCTAGCGGGAGGACCGGGGAGCTGTTTTTT.

V is TRBV10-1 and J is TRBJ2-2; 9 positions agree with TRBD2. The germline V gene has CDR1 WNHNN and CDR2 SYGVQD (reference sequence). The CDR3 has 16 amino acids. J was trimmed by 5 bases and V by 6 bases; bases with no gene match: 10. In DNA, the CDR3 is TGCGCCAGCAGCGACGGGCTAGCGGGGCGTACCGGGGAGCTGTTTTTT. This sequence encodes CASSDGLAGRTGELFF.

The chain uses TRBV2 and TRBJ2-1; 9 positions match TRBD1. CDR3 length: 14 amino acids. CDR1 is SNHLY and CDR2 is FYNNEI in the germline V gene. J gave up 6 bases and V 5 bases, and 5 bases lay outside the gene matches. CDR3 region: CASSPGQGRNEQFF. The CDR3 bases are TGTGCCAGCAGTCCGGGACAGGGACGCAATGAGCAGTTCTTC.

Ten or more counts support this clone. This chain links TRBV5-4 with TRBJ2-5, with D perhaps being TRBD1 or TRBD2 (5 bases each). CDR3 length equals 14 residues. V gave up 3 bases and J gave up 2 bases, with 11 bases separating them. Germline-derived CDR1 and CDR2 are SGHNT and YYREEE (reference sequence). Written as DNA, the CDR3 is TGTGCCAGCAGCTCCGGGACGTCGCAAGAGACCCAGTACTTC. It translates to CASSSGTSQETQYF.

This clone was counted a single time. V usage is TRBV7-8 and J usage is TRBJ1-5; 8 bases are a match to TRBD1. V lost 2 bases to trimming and J lost 7 bases; unmatched junction nucleotides: 4. CDR3 length: 14 amino acids. From germline, CDR1 is SGHVS and CDR2 FQNEAQ. CDR3 nucleotide sequence: TGTGCCAGCAGCTTAATGACAGGGGAGCAGCCCCAGCATTTT. It codes for CASSLMTGEQPQHF.

The gene calls are TRBV11-2 and TRBJ1-2; no firm D call. CDR1 and CDR2 (germline): SGHAT, FQNNGV. The CDR3 is 12 residues long. V gave up 3 bases and J gave up 8 bases, with 10 bases separating them. The CDR3 sequence is CASSFSSRGYTF. DNA for the CDR3: TGTGCCAGCAGCTTTTCCTCCCGCGGCTACACCTTC.

The V gene is TRBV4-1, the J gene TRBJ2-1; no clear D. Trimming removed 2 bases at V and 8 bases at J, with 10 bases between. The CDR3 consists of 13 residues. Germline loops: CDR1 MGHRA, CDR2 YSYEKL. CDR3 bases: TGCGCCAGCAGCCAATTTGCGGCCCATGAGCAGTTCTTC. As protein: CASSQFAAHEQFF.

This clone has a handful of counts. J is TRBJ2-4 and V is TRBV2; a weak D match, TRBD2 (5 bases). The CDR3 contains 14 residues. The V end was cut by 2 bases, the J end by 4 bases, with 9 bases between. CDR1 and CDR2 (germline): SNHLY, FYNNEI. Here the CDR3 reads CASSEPGSKNIQYF. In DNA, the CDR3 is TGTGCCAGCAGTGAACCGGGGTCGAAAAACATTCAGTACTTC. The entire variable domain, with the rest obtained from reference TRBV2 and TRBJ2-4, is as follows: EPEVTQTPSHQVTQMGQEVILRCVPISNHLYFYWYRQILGQKVEFLVSFYNNEISEKSEIFDDQFSVERPDGSNFTLKIRSTKLEDSAMYFCASSEPGSKNIQYFGAGTRLSVL.

The rearrangement links TRBV11-2 to TRBJ1-2; D perhaps matches TRBD1 (6 bases). The CDR3 has 16 amino acids. From germline, CDR1 is SGHAT and CDR2 FQNNGV. V dropped 5 bases and J dropped 6 bases, with 22 bases sitting between them. The CDR3 DNA reads as TGTGCCAGCAGCCCAAAGCCAGGGACACTTTTCGATGGCTACACCTTC. Protein sequence: CASSPKPGTLFDGYTF.

This clone was found many times. V and J are TRBV30 and TRBJ1-2, with D perhaps matching TRBD1 (5 bases). Deletions cut 2 bases from V and 4 bases from J, with 8 bases between. The germline V gene has CDR1 GTSNPN and CDR2 SVGIG (reference sequence). The CDR3 has 12 amino acids. The chain's CDR3 is CAWSSQGYGYTF. In DNA form, the CDR3 reads TGTGCCTGGAGTAGCCAGGGCTATGGCTACACCTTC. The full variable domain, its missing parts supplied by reference TRBV30 and TRBJ1-2, is SQTIHQWPATLVQPVGSPLSLECTVEGTSNPNLYWYRQAAGRGLQLLFYSVGIGQISSEVPQNLSASRPQDRQFILSSKKLLLSDSGFYLCAWSSQGYGYTFGSGTRLTVV.

This clone was counted a few times. The chain recombines TRBV28 with TRBJ1-4; D gene ambiguous. V lost 5 bases and J 4 bases, leaving 5 bases between the germline ends. The CDR3 extends over 12 amino acids. Germline V gene data show CDR1 as MDHEN and CDR2 as SYDVKM. The DNA for the CDR3 is TGTGCCAGCAGTCCCATTAATGAAAAACTGTTTTTT. Translation gives CASSPINEKLFF.

The chain links TRBV10-3 to TRBJ2-7; the D gene could be TRBD1 or TRBD2 (5 bases each). The CDR3 has 13 amino acids. Germline V gives CDR1 ENHRY, CDR2 SYGVKD. Trimming removed 7 bases at V and 7 bases at J, with 17 bases between. This chain's CDR3 is CAITRDGLREQYF. The CDR3 DNA sequence: TGTGCCATCACCCGGGACGGCCTCCGGGAGCAGTACTTC.

The J gene is TRBJ2-6, the V gene TRBV6-5; D remains unclear. Trimming took off 1 base at V and 1 base at J, with 8 bases between the two ends. CDR1 and CDR2 (germline): MNHEY, SVGAGI. This CDR3 region has 16 residues. CDR3: CASSYWMGSGANVLTF. The CDR3, as DNA: TGTGCCAGCAGTTACTGGATGGGTTCTGGGGCCAACGTCCTGACTTTC.

The chain is built from TRBV6-5 and TRBJ2-7; the D is unclear. CDR3 length: 13 residues. The V end was cut by 4 bases, the J end by 2 bases, with 9 bases between. CDR1 MNHEY and CDR2 SVGAGI come from the germline V gene. Written as DNA, the CDR3 is TGTGCCAGCAGTTTAGGCCGTCCCTACGAGCAGTACTTC. It encodes CASSLGRPYEQYF.

The chain carries TRBV7-9 and TRBJ2-3, with TRBD2 matching 8 bases. Germline V gene lookup returns CDR1 SEHNR and CDR2 FQNEAQ (reference sequence). The CDR3 totals 14 residues. J was trimmed by 2 bases and V by 5 bases; bases with no gene match: 3. Here the CDR3 DNA reads TGTGCCAGCAGCGGGACTAGTGTCACAGATACGCAGTATTTT. Translated: CASSGTSVTDTQYF.

The chain's CDR3 is CAISGTGGQGAGELFF. Written as DNA, the CDR3 is TGTGCCATCAGTGGCACGGGGGGACAGGGCGCCGGGGAGCTGTTTTTT. The chain joins TRBV10-3 to TRBJ2-2; 9 bases line up with TRBD1. The CDR3 has 16 residues. V trimming: 4 bases; J trimming: 6 bases; junction bases outside the gene matches: 9. Germline V gene data show CDR1 as ENHRY and CDR2 as SYGVKD.